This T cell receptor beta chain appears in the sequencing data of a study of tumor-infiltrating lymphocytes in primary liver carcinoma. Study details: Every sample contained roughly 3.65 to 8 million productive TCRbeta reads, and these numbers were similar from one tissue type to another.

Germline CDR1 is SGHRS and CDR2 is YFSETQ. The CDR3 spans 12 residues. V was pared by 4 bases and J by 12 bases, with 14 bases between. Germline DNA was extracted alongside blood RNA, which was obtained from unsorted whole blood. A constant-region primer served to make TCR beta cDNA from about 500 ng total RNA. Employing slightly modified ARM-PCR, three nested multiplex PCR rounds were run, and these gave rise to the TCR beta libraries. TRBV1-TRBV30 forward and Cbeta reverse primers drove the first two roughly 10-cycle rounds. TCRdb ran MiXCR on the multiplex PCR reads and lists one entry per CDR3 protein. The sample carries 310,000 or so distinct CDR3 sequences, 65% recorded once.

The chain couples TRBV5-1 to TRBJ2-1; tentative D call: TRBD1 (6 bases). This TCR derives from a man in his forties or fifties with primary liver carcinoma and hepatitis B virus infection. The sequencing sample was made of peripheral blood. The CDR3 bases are TGCGCCAGCAGCCCGGGTGGGGGCGCGCAGTTCTTC. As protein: CASSPGGGAQFF.